The rows below give T cell receptor beta chains drawn from one sample of a study of metastatic and nonmetastatic thyroid tumors. TCRdb reprocessed the PCR reads using MiXCR. The sample has around 8,000 clones, 32% seen once. The sample comprised tumor tissue. The receptors stem from a female donor with papillary thyroid cancer or a benign thyroid nodule (not recorded which). Some clones in this sample may be carry-over from other donors' samples. Each CDR3 is given with its conserved first and last residue. The order of the fields is clone size, D gene, J gene, V gene, CDR3 DNA, CDR3 protein. A D gene is named only where the DNA matches it firmly. The listing skips clone size in some rows; elsewhere it reads once, few, many or a size class.

size: .
D: TRBD1
J: TRBJ1-4
V: TRBV18
DNA: TGTGCCAGCTCATCTGGACAGGGAGCAACTAATGAAAAACTGTTTTTT
CDR3: CASSSGQGATNEKLFF

size: few
D: .
J: TRBJ2-1
V: TRBV6-5
DNA: TGTGCCAGCAGTTACTCGACAGCATACACTGAGAAGTTCTTC
CDR3: CASSYSTAYTEKFF

size: .
D: .
J: TRBJ2-5
V: TRBV4-1
DNA: TGCGCCAGCACCCCAACGGTGACCGGCGAAGAGACCCAGTACTTC
CDR3: CASTPTVTGEETQYF

size: medium-sized
D: .
J: TRBJ1-4
V: TRBV19
DNA: TGTGCCAGTGGAACCAACAGGAATTTTGAAAAACTGTTTTTT
CDR3: CASGTNRNFEKLFF

size: medium-sized
D: .
J: TRBJ2-5
V: TRBV6-1
DNA: TGTGCCAGCAGCTATCCAAGAAAAGAGACCCAGTACTTC
CDR3: CASSYPRKETQYF

size: medium-sized
D: .
J: TRBJ2-3
V: TRBV20-1
DNA: TGCAGTGCTAGGGGGGGACAGCGTAGCACAGATACGCAGTATTTT
CDR3: CSARGGQRSTDTQYF

size: medium-sized
D: TRBD1
J: TRBJ2-7
V: TRBV19
DNA: TGTGCCAGTAGTAAAGGGACAGCCATCTACGAGCAGTACTTC
CDR3: CASSKGTAIYEQYF

size: few
D: .
J: TRBJ2-7
V: TRBV6-1
DNA: TGTGCCAGCAGTGAAGTAGCCGGGGGTGGAGGAGCCGGCGAGCAGTACTTC
CDR3: CASSEVAGGGGAGEQYF

size: .
D: .
J: TRBJ2-3
V: TRBV9
DNA: TGTGCCAGCAGCGTAGAGGGGTATACGCAGTATTTT
CDR3: CASSVEGYTQYF

size: .
D: .
J: TRBJ2-3
V: TRBV5-1
DNA: TGCGCCAGCAGCACCACAGATACGCAGTATTTT
CDR3: CASSTTDTQYF

size: .
D: TRBD1
J: TRBJ2-7
V: TRBV4-1
DNA: TGCGCCACCAGCCGACCCGGTACAGGGGGCGACGAGCAGTACTTC
CDR3: CATSRPGTGGDEQYF

size: medium-sized
D: .
J: TRBJ2-1
V: TRBV6-2/TRBV6-3
DNA: TGTGCCAGCATCGCGGCGCACGGTGAGCAGTTCTTC
CDR3: CASIAAHGEQFF

size: few
D: .
J: TRBJ2-7
V: TRBV6-1
DNA: TGTGCCAGCAGTGATCCAGGGGCGGACAGCTTCTACGAGCAGTACTTC
CDR3: CASSDPGADSFYEQYF

size: .
D: .
J: TRBJ2-3
V: TRBV7-3
DNA: TGTGCCAGCAGCGTAGGGGGGTTAACAGATACGCAGTATTTT
CDR3: CASSVGGLTDTQYF

size: .
D: .
J: TRBJ1-6
V: TRBV5-1
DNA: TGCGCCAGCAGCTTGGACGTTGGGGCGGCACCCCTCCACTTT
CDR3: CASSLDVGAAPLHF

size: medium-sized
D: TRBD2
J: TRBJ2-1
V: TRBV2
DNA: TGTGCCAGCACTGGGGACTATTCCTACAATGAGCAGTTCTTC
CDR3: CASTGDYSYNEQFF

size: medium-sized
D: TRBD1
J: TRBJ1-2
V: TRBV10-3
DNA: TGTGCCATCACCCCGGACAGGGATGGCTACACCTTC
CDR3: CAITPDRDGYTF

size: .
D: .
J: TRBJ1-6
V: TRBV10-3
DNA: TGTTCCATCAGTGAGTCGGGGGGAGGACCCCTCCACTTT
CDR3: CSISESGGGPLHF

size: many
D: TRBD1
J: TRBJ1-2
V: TRBV20-1
DNA: TGCAGTGCATCTACAAGGACAGGGAAGCATGGCTACACCTTC
CDR3: CSASTRTGKHGYTF

size: few
D: TRBD1
J: TRBJ2-5
V: TRBV4-1
DNA: TGCGCCAGCAGCCTCGGAAAGGGACAGATCCAATTGAAGACCCAGTACTTC
CDR3: CASSLGKGQIQLKTQYF

size: .
D: .
J: TRBJ1-5
V: TRBV28
DNA: TGTGCCAGCAGTCGTCCGGACGTGAAGAATCAGCCCCAGCATTTT
CDR3: CASSRPDVKNQPQHF

size: .
D: TRBD2
J: TRBJ2-7
V: TRBV11-2
DNA: TGTGCCAGCAGCCTACTATCTAGCGGGGTCAGCTCCTACGAGCAGTACTTC
CDR3: CASSLLSSGVSSYEQYF

size: few
D: TRBD2
J: TRBJ2-2
V: TRBV6-5
DNA: TGTGCCAGCAGTTCGGAGGGACTAGCGGGAGGGTACACCGGGGAGCTGTTTTTT
CDR3: CASSSEGLAGGYTGELFF

size: medium-sized
D: .
J: TRBJ1-3
V: TRBV6-5
DNA: TGTGCCAGCAGTTACGGGGGAGTTGGAAACACCATATATTTT
CDR3: CASSYGGVGNTIYF

size: few
D: TRBD1
J: TRBJ1-1
V: TRBV6-1
DNA: TGTGCCAGCAGTGGACAGGGGTGGGACACTGAAGCTTTCTTT
CDR3: CASSGQGWDTEAFF

size: .
D: .
J: TRBJ1-6
V: TRBV20-1
DNA: TGCCATCTCGAGACACCCCTCCACTTT
CDR3: CHLETPLHF